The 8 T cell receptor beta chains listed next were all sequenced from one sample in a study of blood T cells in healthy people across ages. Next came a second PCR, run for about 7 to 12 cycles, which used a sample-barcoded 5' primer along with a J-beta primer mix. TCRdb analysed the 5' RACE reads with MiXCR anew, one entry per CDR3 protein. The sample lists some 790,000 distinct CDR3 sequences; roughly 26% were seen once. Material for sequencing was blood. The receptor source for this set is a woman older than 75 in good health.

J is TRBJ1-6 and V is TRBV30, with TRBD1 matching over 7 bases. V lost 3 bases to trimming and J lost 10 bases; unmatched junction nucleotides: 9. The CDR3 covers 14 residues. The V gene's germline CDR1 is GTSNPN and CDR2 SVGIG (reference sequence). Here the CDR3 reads CAWRRQGQSSPLHF. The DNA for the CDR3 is TGTGCCTGGAGAAGACAGGGTCAATCCTCACCCCTCCACTTT.

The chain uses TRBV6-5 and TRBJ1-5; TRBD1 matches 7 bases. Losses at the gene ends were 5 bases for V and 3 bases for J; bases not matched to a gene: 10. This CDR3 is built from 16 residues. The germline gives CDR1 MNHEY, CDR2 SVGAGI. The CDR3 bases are TGTGCCAGCAGTCACCATAAAGGGGGCGACAATCAGCCCCAGCATTTT. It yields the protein CASSHHKGGDNQPQHF.

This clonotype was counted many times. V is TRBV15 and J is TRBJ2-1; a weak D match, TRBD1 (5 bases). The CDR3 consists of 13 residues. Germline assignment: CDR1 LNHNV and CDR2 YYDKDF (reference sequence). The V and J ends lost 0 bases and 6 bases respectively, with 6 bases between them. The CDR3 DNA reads TGTGCCACCAGCAGAGACAGGGTCAATGAGCAGTTCTTC. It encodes CATSRDRVNEQFF.

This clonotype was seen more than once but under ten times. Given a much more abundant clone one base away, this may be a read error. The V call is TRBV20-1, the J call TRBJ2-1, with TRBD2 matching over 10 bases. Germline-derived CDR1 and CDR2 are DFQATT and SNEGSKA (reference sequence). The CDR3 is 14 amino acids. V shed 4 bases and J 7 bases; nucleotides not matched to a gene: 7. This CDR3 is CSATILAGTNEQFF. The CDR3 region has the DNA TGCAGTGCTACCATACTAGCGGGGACAAATGAGCAGTTCTTC.

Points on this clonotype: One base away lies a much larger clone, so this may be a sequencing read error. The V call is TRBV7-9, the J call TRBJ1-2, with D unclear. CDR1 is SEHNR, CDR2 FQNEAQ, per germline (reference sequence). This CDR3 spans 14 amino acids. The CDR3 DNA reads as TGTACCAGCAGCTTAGTGGCGGACAACTATGGCTACACCTTC. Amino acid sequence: CTSSLVADNYGYTF.

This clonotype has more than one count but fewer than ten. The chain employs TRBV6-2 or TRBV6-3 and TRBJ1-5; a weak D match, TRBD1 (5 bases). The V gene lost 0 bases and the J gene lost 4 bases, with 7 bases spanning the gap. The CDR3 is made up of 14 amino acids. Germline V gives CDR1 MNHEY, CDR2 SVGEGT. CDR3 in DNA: TGTGCCAGCAGTTACTCGTGGGGGAATCAGCCCCAGCATTTT. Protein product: CASSYSWGNQPQHF.

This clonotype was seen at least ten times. As DNA, the CDR3 is TGTGCCATCAGTCAACTAGCTTTGGGTGAGCAGTTCTTC. Protein product: CAISQLALGEQFF. The chain recombines TRBV10-3 with TRBJ2-1, with D possibly matching TRBD2 (6 bases). The ends were cut back, 5 bases at V and 9 bases at J, with 14 bases in the middle. The germline gives CDR1 ENHRY, CDR2 SYGVKD. This CDR3 spans 13 amino acids.

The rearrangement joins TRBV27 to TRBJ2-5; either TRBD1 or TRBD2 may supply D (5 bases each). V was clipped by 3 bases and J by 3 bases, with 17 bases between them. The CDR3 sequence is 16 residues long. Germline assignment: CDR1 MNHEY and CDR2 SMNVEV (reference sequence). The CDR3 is CASSLMGVGSEETQYF. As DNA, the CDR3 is TGTGCCAGCAGTTTGATGGGGGTGGGGTCCGAAGAGACCCAGTACTTC.